Shown below are 18 T cell receptor beta chains from a single sample sequenced in a study of vaccination effects on CD4 cells after COVID-19. Libraries were prepared by immunoSEQ multiplex PCR; TCRdb keeps only in-frame clonotypes and omits some of them. There are around 24,000 clones in the sample; roughly four fifths occur only once, and roughly 15% lies in the top ten. Their cognate antigens are unknown. ViraFEST used viral peptide pools to expand antigen-specific CD4+ T cells before sequencing. Culturing for roughly 9 days preceded CD4+ T cell isolation. According to PCR results, the person was infected with SARS-CoV-2 between March and December 2020. The sample in question was CD4+ T cells from PBMCs cultured with SARS-CoV-2 spike peptides, obtained before COVID-19 vaccination. Receptors originate from a human donor who had a prior SARS-CoV-2 infection.

J is TRBJ2-3 and V is TRBV5-8; 8 bases align to TRBD2. Per germline, CDR1 SGHTS and CDR2 YDEGEE. V shed 4 bases and J 6 bases; nucleotides not matched to a gene: 10. The CDR3 contains 15 residues. CDR3 residues: CASSRVAGGGDTQYF. The CDR3 coding sequence is TGTGCCAGCAGCCGTGTGGCGGGAGGAGGTGATACGCAGTATTTT.

The chain recombines TRBV27 with TRBJ2-3; the match to TRBD2 covers 8 bases. This CDR3 has 18 residues. Per germline, CDR1 MNHEY and CDR2 SMNVEV (reference sequence). With 5 bases clipped from V and 1 base from J, the junction kept 14 bases outside the gene matches. The CDR3 DNA sequence: TGTGCCAGCAGTACCCCAAGCGGGGGAAGATTGGGCACAGATACGCAGTATTTT. Translation: CASSTPSGGRLGTDTQYF.

The rearrangement joins TRBV20-1 to TRBJ2-1; TRBD2 matches 7 bases. The length of the CDR3 is 14 residues. Germline lookup yields CDR1 DFQATT and CDR2 SNEGSKA (reference sequence). Germline trimming cut 3 bases from V and 7 bases from J; bases unmatched to any gene: 9. CDR3 amino acids: CSASYASGVNEQFF. In nucleotides, the CDR3 is TGCAGTGCTAGTTATGCCAGCGGGGTTAATGAGCAGTTCTTC.

The sample holds one count of this clone. This rearrangement joins TRBV2 to TRBJ2-5; the D is unclear. CDR1 and CDR2 from the germline V gene are SNHLY and FYNNEI. Trimming left V 4 bases short and J 7 bases short, with 16 bases between. This CDR3 is 14 amino acids long. For the CDR3, the DNA is TGTGCCAGCAGTGGACAACGAGAATACCGGACCCAGTACTTC. It yields the protein CASSGQREYRTQYF. Full variable domain (rest looked up from reference TRBV2 and TRBJ2-5): EPEVTQTPSHQVTQMGQEVILRCVPISNHLYFYWYRQILGQKVEFLVSFYNNEISEKSEIFDDQFSVERPDGSNFTLKIRSTKLEDSAMYFCASSGQREYRTQYFGPGTRLLVL.

This chain joins TRBV6-5 and TRBJ1-4; D is unclear. The germline CDR1 and CDR2 sequences are MNHEY and SVGAGI. The CDR3 length is 16 residues. With 0 bases removed from V and 4 bases from J, the gap between germline ends came to 12 bases. The CDR3 DNA reads as TGTGCCAGCAGTTACTCGTTTCCCCGTGGTAATGAAAAACTGTTTTTT. It encodes CASSYSFPRGNEKLFF.

The chain links TRBV7-9 to TRBJ1-4, with 7 bases aligning to TRBD1. There are 14 residues in the CDR3. V shed 3 bases, J shed 7 bases, and the junction held 5 bases outside the gene matches. From germline, CDR1 is SEHNR and CDR2 FQNEAQ (reference sequence). DNA of the CDR3: TGTGCCAGCAGCTTGGGGACAGCGGGTGAAAAACTGTTTTTT. Residues: CASSLGTAGEKLFF.

This clone has a single count. The chain employs TRBV3-1 (or the pseudogene TRBV3-2) and TRBJ1-4; 10 bases fit TRBD1. The germline gives CDR1 LGHDT, CDR2 YNNKEL (reference sequence). V gave up 4 bases and J gave up 7 bases; unmatched junction bases: 3. The CDR3 spans 14 residues. The CDR3 sequence is CASSRQGAIEKLFF. DNA of the CDR3: TGTGCCAGCAGCCGACAGGGGGCGATTGAAAAACTGTTTTTT.

This clone showed up just once. The rearrangement joins TRBV5-1 to TRBJ1-4; D not resolved. This CDR3 is built from 14 residues. V was trimmed by 1 base and J by 5 bases, leaving 9 bases between them. From germline, CDR1 is SGHRS and CDR2 YFSETQ. Here the CDR3 reads CASSLMRNNEKLFF. The CDR3 DNA reads as TGCGCCAGCAGCTTGATGAGAAACAATGAAAAACTGTTTTTT.

The V and J genes are TRBV5-4 and TRBJ2-1, with D possibly TRBD2 on 6 matching bases. V was trimmed by 2 bases and J by 9 bases, leaving 15 bases between them. Germline lookup yields CDR1 SGHNT and CDR2 YYREEE (reference sequence). There are 14 residues in the CDR3. The CDR3 protein is CASSLFSGTAEQFF. The CDR3 DNA follows: TGTGCCAGCAGCTTATTCTCCGGGACTGCTGAGCAGTTCTTC.

This sequence joins TRBV11-3 and TRBJ2-7; D perhaps matches TRBD1 (5 bases). Germline values: CDR1 SGHNT, CDR2 YENEEA. Trimming removed 2 bases at V and 1 base at J, with 15 bases between. The CDR3 extends over 16 amino acids. CDR3 protein: CASSLILGPGSYEQYF. DNA for the CDR3: TGTGCCAGCAGCTTAATATTGGGTCCAGGGTCCTACGAGCAGTACTTC.

This chain uses TRBV29-1 with TRBJ1-5; 9 bases are a match to TRBD1. In germline, CDR1 is SQVTM, CDR2 ANQGSEA. This CDR3 comprises 13 residues. Germline trimming cut 4 bases from V and 5 bases from J; bases unmatched to any gene: 3. As DNA, the CDR3 is TGCAGCGTTGGGACAGGGGTGCATCAGCCCCAGCATTTT. It codes for CSVGTGVHQPQHF.

This chain connects TRBV5-6 to TRBJ2-1; 7 bases line up with TRBD2. The V and J ends lost 1 base and 3 bases, in that order; junction bases with no gene match: 10. The CDR3 is made up of 17 amino acids. Germline V gene lookup returns CDR1 SGHDT and CDR2 YYEEEE. For the CDR3, the DNA is TGTGCCAGCAGCTTGAATTCAATGGGCGGGGGCTACAATGAGCAGTTCTTC. Translated, it gives CASSLNSMGGGYNEQFF.

V gene TRBV19 combines with J gene TRBJ2-7; 7 nucleotides line up with TRBD1. CDR3 length equals 13 residues. The V gene end was trimmed by 4 bases and the J gene end by 3 bases; junction bases not matched to a gene: 3. Germline CDR1 and CDR2: LNHDA and SQIVND (reference sequence). CDR3 in DNA: TGTGCCAGTAGTAGGGGACAGATCTACGAGCAGTACTTC. Amino acid sequence: CASSRGQIYEQYF.

The CDR3 nucleotides read TGTGCCAGTAGTATAGGACAAGCCTACGAGCAGTACTTC. Translated: CASSIGQAYEQYF. The chain employs TRBV19 and TRBJ2-7; D remains unclear. This CDR3 is built from 13 residues. V was cut by 1 base and J by 2 bases, with 6 bases left in between. Germline loops: CDR1 LNHDA, CDR2 SQIVND (reference sequence).

The chain is built from TRBV5-4 and TRBJ2-3, with 8 bases fitting TRBD2. V was clipped by 2 bases and J by 6 bases; unmatched bases: 11. Germline-derived CDR1 and CDR2 are SGHNT and YYREEE (reference sequence). This CDR3 comprises 16 residues. The CDR3 reads CASSFWTSLTPDTQYF. The CDR3, as DNA: TGTGCCAGCAGCTTCTGGACTAGCCTTACACCGGATACGCAGTATTTT.

The V call is TRBV2, the J call TRBJ2-7, with a tentative D call TRBD1 (5 bases). The CDR3 runs 12 residues. With 3 bases removed from V and 3 bases from J, the gap between germline ends came to 6 bases. Germline CDR1 and CDR2: SNHLY and FYNNEI. The CDR3 region is CASSDQGYEQYF. The CDR3 nucleotides read TGTGCCAGCAGTGACCAGGGCTACGAGCAGTACTTC.

CDR3 sequence: CASSEDRVLETQYF. Here the CDR3 DNA reads TGTGCCAGCAGTGAAGACAGGGTTTTGGAGACCCAGTACTTC. The chain carries TRBV6-1 and TRBJ2-5, with D maybe TRBD1 (6 bases). The CDR3 runs 14 residues. The germline V gene encodes CDR1 MNHNS and CDR2 SASEGT. The V and J ends lost 1 base and 5 bases respectively, with 11 bases between them.

The chain links TRBV5-6 to TRBJ2-7; D unresolved. The V gene lost 1 base and the J gene lost 6 bases, with 11 bases spanning the gap. The CDR3 covers 13 residues. Germline lookup yields CDR1 SGHDT and CDR2 YYEEEE. CDR3: CASSLRPVGEQYF. CDR3 nucleotides: TGTGCCAGCAGCTTGAGGCCAGTAGGCGAGCAGTACTTC.